The T cell receptor (beta chain) described here comes from a study of cytotoxic CD8 clonotypes in ibrutinib-treated CLL. Looking at the study overall: After a median roughly twelve months on treatment (6 to 36), response samples were drawn. Samples showed on average roughly 250,000 productive templates and roughly 90,000 productive rearrangements.

In regard to this clone: The target antigen is unknown.

Notes on the study in general: Against age-matched healthy donors, baseline clonality ran higher and tracked circulating CD8+ T-cell counts. With treatment, public clonotypes, which were uncommon, either contracted or remained stable.

CDR3 length: 16 residues. Germline V gene sequence: CDR1 MNHNY, CDR2 SVGAGI (reference sequence). V was clipped by 5 bases and J by 0 bases; unmatched bases: 9. The table came from immunoSEQ multiplex PCR; TCRdb's copy has only in-frame clones and leaves some out. This table holds 200,000 to 250,000 clones, about three quarters found once. This TCR was recovered from a human donor with chronic lymphocytic leukemia. The chain combines TRBV6-6 with TRBJ1-1; 7 bases fit TRBD1. Source: PBMCs, taken after 12 months of ibrutinib treatment. CDR3 bases: TGTGCCAGCAGTCTACGGGACAGAACCATGAACACTGAAGCTTTCTTT. It is translated as CASSLRDRTMNTEAFF.